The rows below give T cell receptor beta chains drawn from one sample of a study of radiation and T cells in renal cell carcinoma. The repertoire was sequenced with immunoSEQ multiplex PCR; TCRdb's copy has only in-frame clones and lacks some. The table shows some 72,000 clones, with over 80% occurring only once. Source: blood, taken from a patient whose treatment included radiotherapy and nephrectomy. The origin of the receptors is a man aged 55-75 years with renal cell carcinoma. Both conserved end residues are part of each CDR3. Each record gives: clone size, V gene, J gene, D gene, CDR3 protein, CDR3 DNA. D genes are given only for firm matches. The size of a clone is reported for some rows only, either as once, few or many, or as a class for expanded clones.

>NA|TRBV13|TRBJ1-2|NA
CAIPDSYGYTF
TGTGCCATTCCCGACAGCTATGGCTACACCTTC
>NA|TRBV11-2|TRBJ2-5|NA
CASSFPGVQETQYF
TGTGCCAGCAGCTTCCCGGGGGTGCAAGAGACCCAGTACTTC
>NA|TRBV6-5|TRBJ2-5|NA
CANGAQYF
TGTGCCAACGGGGCCCAGTACTTC
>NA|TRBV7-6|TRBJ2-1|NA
CASSLWDGNEQFF
TGTGCCAGCAGCCTGTGGGACGGGAATGAGCAGTTCTTC
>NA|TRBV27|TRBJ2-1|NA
CASTKQGNEQFF
TGTGCCAGCACGAAACAGGGCAATGAGCAGTTCTTC
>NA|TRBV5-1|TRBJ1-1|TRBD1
CASRGTEYTEAFF
TGCGCCAGCAGAGGGACAGAGTACACTGAAGCTTTCTTT
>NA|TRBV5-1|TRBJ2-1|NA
CASSLASGLNNEQFF
TGCGCCAGCAGCTTGGCCTCGGGATTGAACAATGAGCAGTTCTTC
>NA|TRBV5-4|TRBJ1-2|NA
CASSSEGISYGYTF
TGTGCCAGCAGCTCTGAGGGGATCAGCTATGGCTACACCTTC
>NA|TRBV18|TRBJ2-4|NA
CASSPGGEGNIQYF
TGTGCCAGCTCACCGGGCGGTGAAGGGAACATTCAGTACTTC
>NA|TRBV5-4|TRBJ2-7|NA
CASSLLVGSSYEQYF
TGTGCCAGCAGCCTCTTGGTGGGCAGCTCCTACGAGCAGTACTTC
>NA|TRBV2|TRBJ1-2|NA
CASSPDTSRWMNGYTF
TGTGCCAGCAGCCCGGACACCTCGAGATGGATGAATGGCTACACCTTC
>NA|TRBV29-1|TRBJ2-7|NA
CSVTLGGASYEQYF
TGCAGCGTCACCCTGGGGGGGGCCTCCTACGAGCAGTACTTC
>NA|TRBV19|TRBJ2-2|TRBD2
CASGTRPGGELFF
TGTGCCAGCGGGACTAGGCCGGGCGGGGAGCTGTTTTTT
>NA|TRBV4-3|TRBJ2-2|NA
CASSPQGGTGELFF
TGCGCCAGCAGCCCACAAGGGGGTACCGGGGAGCTGTTTTTT
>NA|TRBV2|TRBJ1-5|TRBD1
CASGGQGDNQPQHF
TGTGCCAGCGGCGGACAGGGGGACAATCAGCCCCAGCATTTT
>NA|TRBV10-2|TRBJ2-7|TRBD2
CASSPGTSGWQEQYF
TGCGCCAGCAGTCCCGGGACTAGCGGCTGGCAAGAGCAGTACTTC
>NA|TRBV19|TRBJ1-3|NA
CASRTTGDSGNTIYF
TGTGCCAGTAGGACGACCGGCGATTCTGGAAACACCATATATTTT
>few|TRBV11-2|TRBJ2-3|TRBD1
CASSQRQGSFSDTQYF
TGTGCCAGCAGCCAGCGACAGGGATCGTTCTCAGATACGCAGTATTTT
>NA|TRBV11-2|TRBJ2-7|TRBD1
CASSLDRGQAAYEQYF
TGTGCCAGCAGCTTAGATAGGGGACAGGCCGCCTACGAGCAGTACTTC
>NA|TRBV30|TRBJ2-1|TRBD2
CAQMAGGDTTSGIIDEQFF
TGTGCCCAGATGGCCGGTGGAGATACTACTAGCGGGATCATAGATGAGCAGTTCTTC
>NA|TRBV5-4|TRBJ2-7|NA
CASSSTGAIFYEQYF
TGTGCCAGCAGCTCTACAGGAGCAATATTCTACGAGCAGTACTTC